Listed here are 24 T cell receptor delta chains from one sample, sequenced in a study of gammadelta T cells in human blood (dated by TCRdb to about 2020). The method behind the library was RT-PCR. The instrument was an Illumina MiSeq. Clones were re-identified by TCRdb from the public reads with CATT, and rows with the same DNA were merged. The sample table contains about 740 delta-chain clones; only one count was recorded for roughly 35% of them. The leading ten clones occupy 15% to 20% of the sample. The sequencing input was Vgamma9Vdelta2 gamma-delta T cells from infant blood. The receptors were sampled from a human donor.

Comments on this clone: With a far larger clone one base away, a read error is the likely cause. At the DNA level, this CDR3 is encoded by other sequences in the same sample as well. J is TRDJ1 and V is TRDV2; 9 nucleotides agree with TRDD3. The J gene was missing in TCRdb and was found by matching the end of the DNA to germline. This CDR3 has 19 residues. J lost 0 bases, V lost 0 bases, and 13 bases had no gene match. The germline gives CDR1 GEAIGNYY, CDR2 EKD. The CDR3 DNA is TGTGCCTGTGACACCGTTAATCTACTGGGGGAACCATACACCGATAAACTCATCTTT. The encoded protein is CACDTVNLLGEPYTDKLIF.

A word on this clone: This likely traces to a read error, being one base from a far larger clone. The rearrangement joins TRDV2 to TRDJ2; TRDD3 agrees at 9 bases. TCRdb offers no J gene call, so here the DNA was matched to germline to obtain one. The germline CDR1 and CDR2 sequences are GEAIGNYY and EKD. CDR3 length: 15 amino acids. CDR3: CACDTLGDLTAKLFF. The CDR3 nucleotides read TGTGCCTGTGACACCCTGGGGGATTTGACAGCAAAACTCTTCTTT.

There are a few counts of this clone. A single base separates this from a much larger clone, so it may be a read error. Distinct nucleotide sequences in the sample also encode this CDR3. This rearrangement joins TRDV2 to TRDJ1; TRDD3 matches at 10 bases. The length of the CDR3 is 23 residues. Germline V gene data show CDR1 as GEAIGNYY and CDR2 as EKD. This CDR3 reads CACDATFPSAGDTDTKHTDKLIF. The CDR3 DNA is TGTGCCTGTGACGCCACGTTCCCTTCGGCGGGGGATACGGATACTAAACACACCGATAAACTTATCTTT.

No V gene was called, though TRDJ2 was called as the J gene; the table's D call, TRDD3, has no DNA check behind it. The CDR3 has 29 residues. CDR3 bases: TGCAGTGGTATCAACGCAGAGTACATGGGGAGCAAGGTTTTTCGTAATGATGCCTGTGGTAGTGCTTTGACAGCACAACTCTTCTTT. This sequence encodes CSGINAEYMGSKVFRNDACGSALTAQLFF.

For this clone: Since a far larger clone is one base different, this is likely a read error. The genes are TRDV2 and TRDJ1; TRDD3 aligns across 7 bases. Losses at the gene ends were 0 bases for V and 6 bases for J; bases not matched to a gene: 3. Germline loops: CDR1 GEAIGNYY, CDR2 EKD. CDR3 length: 13 residues. Here the CDR3 reads CACDTWGTYKLIF. The DNA for the CDR3 is TGTGCCTGTGACACCTGGGGGACCTATAAACTCATCTTT.

This clone ranks as medium-sized. The chain is built from TRDV2 and TRDJ3; 8 bases map to TRDD3. This CDR3 has 19 residues. V shed 4 bases and J 0 bases; nucleotides not matched to a gene: 10. Germline V gene sequence: CDR1 GEAIGNYY, CDR2 EKD. Here the CDR3 DNA reads TGTGCCTGTGATCCGACTGGGGGGGCAAGCTCCTGGGACACCCGACAGATGTTTTTC. This sequence encodes CACDPTGGASSWDTRQMFF.

This clone was detected only a few times. The chain carries TRDV2 and TRDJ3; 9 nucleotides line up with TRDD3. TCRdb records no J gene; here it was assigned by comparing the DNA to germline. CDR1 GEAIGNYY and CDR2 EKD come from the germline V gene. V was clipped by 2 bases and J by 1 base; unmatched bases: 2. The CDR3 consists of 17 residues. The CDR3 bases are TGTGCCTGTGACAATACTGGGGGATCCTGGGACACCCGACAGATGTTTTTC. The encoded protein is CACDNTGGSWDTRQMFF.

Turning to this clone: This likely reflects a read error, since a far larger clone is one base away. V gene TRDV2 combines with J gene TRDJ3, with 13 nucleotides matching TRDD3. Germline matching of the DNA provided the J gene here, since TCRdb leaves it blank. Germline V gene sequence: CDR1 GEAIGNYY, CDR2 EKD. The CDR3 covers 18 residues. DNA of the CDR3: TGTGCCTGTGACGTACTGGGGGATACGGCGTGGGACACCCGACGGATGTTTTTC. Its protein is CACDVLGDTAWDTRRMFF.

V usage is TRDV2 and J usage is TRDJ1; TRDD3 matches 13 bases. CDR3 length equals 18 residues. CDR1 is GEAIGNYY, CDR2 EKD, per germline. V was pared by 2 bases and J by 0 bases, with 8 bases of the junction left unmatched. CDR3 in DNA: TGTGCCTGTGACATACTGGGGGATACGCCAGCGTACACCGATAAACTCATCTTT. It is translated as CACDILGDTPAYTDKLIF.

Concerning this clone itself: A read error is likely here: a far larger clone is one base away. The rearrangement links TRDV2 to TRDJ1, with 9 bases matching TRDD3. The length of the CDR3 is 14 residues. Germline values: CDR1 GEAIGNYY, CDR2 EKD. The CDR3 DNA follows: TGTGCCTGTGACATACTGGGGGACACCGATAAAATCATCTTT. Its protein is CACDILGDTDKIIF.

As regards this clone: A far larger clone differs by one base, so this is likely a read error. This chain joins TRDV2 and TRDJ1; TRDD3 matches 12 bases. No J gene was available from TCRdb, and it was assigned here by a germline match of the DNA. This CDR3 region has 17 residues. V lost 4 bases and J lost 3; bases outside the gene matches: 11. The germline V gene encodes CDR1 GEAIGNYY and CDR2 EKD. The CDR3 spells CACEGMSWGIRADKLIF. The CDR3 DNA follows: TGTGCCTGTGAGGGAATGTCCTGGGGGATACGCGCCGATAAACTCATCTTT.

The rearrangement links TRAV29/DV5 to TRDJ1; 8 bases align to TRDD3. The J gene, left out of TCRdb, was set here by checking the DNA against germline. The V segment lost 1 base and the J segment 6 bases; nucleotides outside the gene matches: 23. The CDR3 consists of 19 residues. Per germline, CDR1 NSMFDY and CDR2 ISSIKDK. The CDR3 bases are TGTGCAGCAAGCCCTAGATCCCCCGACGTACTGGGGGTCGAACATAAACTCATCTTT. Its protein is CAASPRSPDVLGVEHKLIF.

This chain uses TRDV2 with TRDJ1, with 9 positions matching TRDD3. The J gene comes from matching the DNA to germline here; TCRdb lacks it. The germline V gene has CDR1 GEAIGNYY and CDR2 EKD. CDR3 length: 15 residues. V shed 3 bases, J shed 0 bases, and the junction held 4 bases outside the gene matches. CDR3: CACDYWGTNTDKLIF. Here the CDR3 DNA reads TGTGCCTGTGACTACTGGGGGACCAACACCGATAAACTCATCTTT.

Remarks on this clone: A far larger clone is one base from this, pointing to a likely read error. The chain recombines TRDV2 with TRDJ1, with 9 bases that match TRDD3. Germline-derived CDR1 and CDR2 are GEAIGNYY and EKD. CDR3 size: 14 residues. The CDR3 region is CACDILGDTDKRIF. The CDR3 nucleotides are TGTGCCTGTGACATACTGGGGGACACCGATAAACGCATCTTT.

In the case of this clone: With only one base between it and a far larger clone, this is likely a read error. The rearrangement links TRDV2 to TRDJ1; 11 nucleotides line up with TRDD3. CDR1 is GEAIGNYY and CDR2 is EKD in the germline V gene. The length of the CDR3 is 17 residues. Trimming took 0 bases from V and 4 from J; bases not matched to a gene: 9. The chain's CDR3 is CACDTMYWGIEGDKLIF. The CDR3 DNA sequence: TGTGCCTGTGACACCATGTACTGGGGGATAGAAGGCGATAAACTCATCTTT.

This clone occurred a few times. This sequence may be a read error, since a much larger clone differs from it by one base. The rearrangement links TRDV2 to TRDJ2, with a tentative D call TRDD3 (6 bases). Here the J gene was assigned by germline matching of the DNA, as TCRdb has none. This CDR3 has 17 residues. CDR1 and CDR2 from the germline V gene are GEAIGNYY and EKD. Trimming removed 3 bases from V and 1 base from J, with 17 bases in between. DNA for the CDR3: TGTGCCTGTGACTTTTTACTGGGTGATGTTTTGACAGCACAACTCTTCTTT. Protein product: CACDFLLGDVLTAQLFF.

As to this clone: Being one base from a much bigger clone, this may be a read error. V gene TRDV2 combines with J gene TRDJ3; 11 bases are shared with TRDD3. CDR1 is GEAIGNYY, CDR2 EKD, per germline. This CDR3 has 19 amino acids. CDR3 sequence reads: CAYDTWGIPSSWDTRQMFF. DNA of the CDR3: TGTGCCTATGACACCTGGGGGATACCGAGCTCCTGGGACACCCGACAGATGTTTTTC.

Points on this clone: It is likely a read error: a sequence one base away is far more abundant. V gene TRDV2 combines with J gene TRDJ1; 7 bases are a match to TRDD3. CDR3 size: 13 residues. CDR1 GEAIGNYY and CDR2 EKD come from the germline V gene. CDR3 nucleotides: TGTGCCTGTGACACCTGGGGGACCGATAAACCCATCTTT. Translation gives CACDTWGTDKPIF.

About this clone: This likely traces to a read error, being one base from a far larger clone. The gene calls are TRDV2 and TRDJ2; 10 bases are shared with TRDD3. The J gene, left out of TCRdb, was set here by checking the DNA against germline. The germline CDR1 and CDR2 sequences are GEAIGNYY and EKD. The ends lost 0 bases at V and 0 bases at J; junction bases unmatched: 6. The CDR3 consists of 18 residues. CDR3 sequence reads: CACDTLGDMPSLTAQLFF. The CDR3, as DNA: TGTGCCTGTGACACCCTGGGGGATATGCCGTCTTTGACAGCACAACTCTTCTTT.

Note on this clone: It is likely a read error: a sequence one base away is far more abundant. This chain uses TRDV2 with TRDJ2; 9 bases agree with TRDD3. TCRdb carries no J gene annotation; the J gene was assigned here by matching the DNA with germline. Germline V gives CDR1 GEAIGNYY, CDR2 EKD. CDR3 length equals 16 residues. The CDR3 sequence: CSCDVLGEALTAQLFF. The CDR3 DNA sequence: TGTTCCTGTGACGTACTGGGGGAAGCTTTGACAGCACAACTCTTCTTT.

The V and J genes are TRAV38-2/DV8 and TRDJ1; 9 nucleotides agree with TRDD3. No J gene was available from TCRdb, and it was assigned here by a germline match of the DNA. The CDR3 is 18 amino acids. Trimming took 7 bases from V and 3 from J; bases not matched to a gene: 19. Germline V gene lookup returns CDR1 TSESDYY and CDR2 QEAYKQQN. The CDR3 reads CAYQSPRGYAGMADKLIF. CDR3 DNA: TGTGCTTATCAGTCCCCTCGGGGATACGCGGGGATGGCCGATAAACTCATCTTT.

This clone is medium-sized. The chain uses TRDV2 and TRDJ3; 9 bases map to TRDD3. Losses at the gene ends were 0 bases for V and 0 bases for J; bases not matched to a gene: 8. Germline assignment: CDR1 GEAIGNYY and CDR2 EKD. The CDR3 sequence is 20 residues long. For the CDR3, the DNA is TGTGCCTGTGACACCCGGGAGGGGGATACTAGCTCCTGGGACACCCGACAGATGTTTTTC. It translates to CACDTREGDTSSWDTRQMFF.

This clone appeared a few times. A much larger clone differs from this one at a single base, so this may be a read error. The genes are TRDV2 and TRDJ1; D is ambiguous. TCRdb lists no J gene, so it was determined here by aligning the DNA to germline. The CDR3 has 15 residues. CDR1 and CDR2 from the germline V gene are GEAIGNYY and EKD. Trimming removed 5 bases from V and 2 bases from J, with 17 bases in between. CDR3 in DNA: TGTGCCTGTGGCCCTTTGGGCCGACGGACCGATAAACTCATCTTT. This encodes CACGPLGRRTDKLIF.

The table lists this clone with a few counts. It is likely a read error: a sequence one base away is far more abundant. The chain has TRDV2 and TRDJ3, with 11 bases identical to TRDD3. With 3 bases clipped from V and 4 bases from J, the junction kept 13 bases outside the gene matches. Looked up from germline, CDR1 is GEAIGNYY and CDR2 is EKD. The CDR3 runs 20 residues. CDR3 coding DNA: TGTGCCTGTGACTCCGGATGGGTGGGGGATACGTCATGGGACACCCGACAGATGTTTTTC. This encodes CACDSGWVGDTSWDTRQMFF.